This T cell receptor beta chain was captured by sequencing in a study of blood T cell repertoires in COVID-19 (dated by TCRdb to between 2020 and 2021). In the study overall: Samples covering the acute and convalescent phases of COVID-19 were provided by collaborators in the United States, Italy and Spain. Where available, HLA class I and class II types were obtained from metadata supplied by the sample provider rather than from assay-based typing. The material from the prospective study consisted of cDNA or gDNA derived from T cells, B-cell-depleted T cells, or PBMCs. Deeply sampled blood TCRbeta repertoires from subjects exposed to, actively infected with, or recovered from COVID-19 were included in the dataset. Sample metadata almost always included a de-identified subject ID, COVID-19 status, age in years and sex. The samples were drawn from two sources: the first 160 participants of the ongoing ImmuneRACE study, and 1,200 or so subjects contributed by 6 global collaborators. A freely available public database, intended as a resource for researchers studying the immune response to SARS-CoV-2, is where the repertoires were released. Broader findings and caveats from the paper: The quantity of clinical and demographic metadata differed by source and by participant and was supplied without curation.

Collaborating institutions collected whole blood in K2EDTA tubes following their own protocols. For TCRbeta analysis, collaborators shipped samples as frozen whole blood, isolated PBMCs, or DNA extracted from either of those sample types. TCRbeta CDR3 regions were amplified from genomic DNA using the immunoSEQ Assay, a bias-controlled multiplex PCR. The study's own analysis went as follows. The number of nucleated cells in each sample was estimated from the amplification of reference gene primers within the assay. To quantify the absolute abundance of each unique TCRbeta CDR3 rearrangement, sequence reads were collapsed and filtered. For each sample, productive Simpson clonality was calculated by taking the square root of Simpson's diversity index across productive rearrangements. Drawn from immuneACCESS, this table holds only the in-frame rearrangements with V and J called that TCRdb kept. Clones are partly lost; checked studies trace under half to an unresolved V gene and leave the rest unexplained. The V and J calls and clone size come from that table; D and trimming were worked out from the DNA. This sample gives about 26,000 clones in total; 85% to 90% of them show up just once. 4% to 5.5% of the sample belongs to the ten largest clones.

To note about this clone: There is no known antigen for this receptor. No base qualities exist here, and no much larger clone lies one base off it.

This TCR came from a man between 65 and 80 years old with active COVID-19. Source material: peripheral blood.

The nucleotide sequence is TGTGCCAGGGGGGGGCAGGGGGCATTTGGCTACACCTTC. Translated, it reads CARGGQGAFGYTF. The V and J segments used are TRBV28 and TRBJ1-2, with TRBD1 matching 8 junction bases. CDR3 length: 13 amino acids, cysteine to phenylalanine. Solely the CDR3 DNA is kept, with 39 bases framed from the first base. After removal of 9 bases from V and 7 bases from J, the junction retains 10 bases not matched to a gene. The germline V gene sets CDR1 to MDHEN and CDR2 to SYDVKM.